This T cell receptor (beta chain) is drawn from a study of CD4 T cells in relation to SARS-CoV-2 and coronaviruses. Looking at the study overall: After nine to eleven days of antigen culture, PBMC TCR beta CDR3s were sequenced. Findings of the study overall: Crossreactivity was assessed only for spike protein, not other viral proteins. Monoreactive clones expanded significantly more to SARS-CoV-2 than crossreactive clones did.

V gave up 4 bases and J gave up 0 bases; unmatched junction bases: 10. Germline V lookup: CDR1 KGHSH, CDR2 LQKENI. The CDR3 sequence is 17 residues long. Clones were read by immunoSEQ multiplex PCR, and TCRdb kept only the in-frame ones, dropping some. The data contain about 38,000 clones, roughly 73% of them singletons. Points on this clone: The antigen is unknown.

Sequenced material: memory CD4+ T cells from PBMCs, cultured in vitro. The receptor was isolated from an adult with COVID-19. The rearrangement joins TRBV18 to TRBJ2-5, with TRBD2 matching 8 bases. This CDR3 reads CASSLRVVAGYQETQYF. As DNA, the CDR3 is TGTGCCAGCTCACTACGGGTTGTAGCGGGGTACCAAGAGACCCAGTACTTC.